This T cell receptor beta chain was sequenced for a study of cytomegalovirus exposure and HLA in healthy donors. This clone was observed a few times. Antigen unknown. Amplification used 60 Vbeta primers and 13 Jbeta primers. TCRdb's copy holds only in-frame clones and misses some; the assay was immunoSEQ multiplex PCR. The repertoire holds around 100,000 clones, 60% to 85% seen once, with about 5% in the top ten. Study-level results: Researchers catalogued around 150 TCR beta chains as cytomegalovirus-associated.

CDR3 size: 14 residues. Germline CDR1 reads SEHNR; CDR2 reads FQNEAQ (reference sequence). The V gene lost 1 base and the J gene lost 5 bases, with 11 bases spanning the gap. The rearrangement uses TRBV7-9 and TRBJ1-1; D may be TRBD1 (6 bases). The sequence was obtained from a female donor in good health and CMV-seropositive. Material for sequencing was PBMCs. CDR3 sequence (DNA): TGTGCCAGCAGCTTAGTGCGGGGGGCTACTGAAGCTTTCTTT. Protein sequence: CASSLVRGATEAFF.